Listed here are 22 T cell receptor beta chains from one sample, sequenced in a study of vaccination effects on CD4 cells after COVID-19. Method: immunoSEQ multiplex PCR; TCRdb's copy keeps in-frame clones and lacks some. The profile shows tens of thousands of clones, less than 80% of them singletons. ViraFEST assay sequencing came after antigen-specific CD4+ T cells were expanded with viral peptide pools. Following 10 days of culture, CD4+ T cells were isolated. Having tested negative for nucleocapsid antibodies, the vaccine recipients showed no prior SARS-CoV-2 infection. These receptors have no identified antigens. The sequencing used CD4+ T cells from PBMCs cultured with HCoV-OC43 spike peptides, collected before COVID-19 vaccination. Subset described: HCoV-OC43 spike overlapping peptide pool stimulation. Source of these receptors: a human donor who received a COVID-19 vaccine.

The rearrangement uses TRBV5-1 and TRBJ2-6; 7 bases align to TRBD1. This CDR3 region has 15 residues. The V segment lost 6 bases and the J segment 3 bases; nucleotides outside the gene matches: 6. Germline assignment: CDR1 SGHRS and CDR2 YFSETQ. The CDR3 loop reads CASMEGGYGANVLTF. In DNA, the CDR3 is TGCGCCAGCATGGAAGGGGGCTATGGGGCCAACGTCCTGACTTTC. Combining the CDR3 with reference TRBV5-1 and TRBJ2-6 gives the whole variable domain KAGVTQTPRYLIKTRGQQVTLSCSPISGHRSVSWYQQTPGQGLQFLFEYFSETQRNKGNFPGRFSGRQFSNSRSEMNVSTLELGDSALYLCASMEGGYGANVLTFGAGSRLTVL.

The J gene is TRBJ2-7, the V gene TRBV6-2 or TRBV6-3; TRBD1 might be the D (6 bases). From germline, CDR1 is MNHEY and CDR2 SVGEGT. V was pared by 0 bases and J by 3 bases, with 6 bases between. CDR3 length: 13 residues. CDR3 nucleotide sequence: TGTGCCAGCAGTTACTCCAGGGGCTACGAGCAGTACGTC. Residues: CASSYSRGYEQYV.

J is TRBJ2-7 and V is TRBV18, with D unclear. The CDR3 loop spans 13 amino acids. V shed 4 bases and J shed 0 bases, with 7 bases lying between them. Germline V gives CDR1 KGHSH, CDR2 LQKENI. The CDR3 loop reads CASSQFGSYEQYV. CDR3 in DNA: TGTGCCAGCTCACAGTTCGGCTCCTACGAGCAGTACGTC.

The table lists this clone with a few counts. CDR3 amino acids: CASSPATGLGELFF. CDR3 DNA sequence: TGTGCCAGCTCACCAGCGACAGGGCTCGGGGAGCTGTTTTTT. The V call is TRBV18, the J call TRBJ2-2, with 7 bases identical to TRBD1. J was trimmed by 7 bases and V by 2 bases; bases with no gene match: 4. Germline V gene sequence: CDR1 KGHSH, CDR2 LQKENI. The CDR3 is 14 residues long.

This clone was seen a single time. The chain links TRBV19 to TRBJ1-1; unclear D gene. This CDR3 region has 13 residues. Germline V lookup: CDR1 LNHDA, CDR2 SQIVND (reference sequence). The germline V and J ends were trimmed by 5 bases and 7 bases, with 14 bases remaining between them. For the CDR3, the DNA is TGTGCCAGTAGTCTGTTAGAGGCTAATGAAGCTTTCTTT. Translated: CASSLLEANEAFF.

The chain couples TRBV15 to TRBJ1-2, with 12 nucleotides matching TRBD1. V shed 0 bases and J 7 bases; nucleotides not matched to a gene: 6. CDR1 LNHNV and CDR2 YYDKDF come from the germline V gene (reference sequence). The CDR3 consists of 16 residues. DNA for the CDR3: TGTGCCACCAGCAGAGATCCCGGGACAGGGGGCGGTGGCTACACCTTC. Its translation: CATSRDPGTGGGGYTF. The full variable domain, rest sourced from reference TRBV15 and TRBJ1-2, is DAMVIQNPRYQVTQFGKPVTLSCSQTLNHNVMYWYQQKSSQAPKLLFHYYDKDFNNEADTPDNFQSRRPNTSFCFLDIRSPGLGDTAMYLCATSRDPGTGGGGYTFGSGTRLTVV.

CDR3 DNA sequence: TGTGCCAGCAGCTTAACAGGGGGCAGCGGGGAGCTGTTTTTT. It yields the protein CASSLTGGSGELFF. This chain uses TRBV11-3 with TRBJ2-2; 9 nucleotides match TRBD1. Per germline, CDR1 SGHNT and CDR2 YENEEA. This CDR3 comprises 14 residues. The V and J ends lost 2 bases and 7 bases, in that order; junction bases with no gene match: 2.

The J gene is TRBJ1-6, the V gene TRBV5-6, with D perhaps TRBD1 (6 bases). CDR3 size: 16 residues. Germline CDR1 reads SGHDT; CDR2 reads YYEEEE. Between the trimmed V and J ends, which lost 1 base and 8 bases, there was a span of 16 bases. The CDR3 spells CASSLSPEQGYSPLHF. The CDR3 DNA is TGTGCCAGCAGCTTGTCGCCTGAACAGGGATATTCACCCCTCCACTTT.

The CDR3 nucleotides read TGTGCCAGCAGCCAAGTAAGGATGAGGTTTCTAGAAGAGCTCTCCTACGAGCAGTACGTC. Its translation: CASSQVRMRFLEELSYEQYV. The chain has TRBV3-1 (or the pseudogene TRBV3-2) and TRBJ2-7; D remains unclear. Germline V gene sequence: CDR1 LGHDT, CDR2 YNNKEL (reference sequence). The CDR3 runs 20 residues. The V gene lost 1 base and the J gene lost 0 bases, with 25 bases spanning the gap.

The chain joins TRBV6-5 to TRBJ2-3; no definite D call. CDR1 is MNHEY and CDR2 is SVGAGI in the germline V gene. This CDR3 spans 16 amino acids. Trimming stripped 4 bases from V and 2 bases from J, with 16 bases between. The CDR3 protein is CASSWRRPTSTDTQYF. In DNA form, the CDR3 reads TGTGCCAGCAGTTGGCGGAGACCTACATCCACAGATACGCAGTATTTT.

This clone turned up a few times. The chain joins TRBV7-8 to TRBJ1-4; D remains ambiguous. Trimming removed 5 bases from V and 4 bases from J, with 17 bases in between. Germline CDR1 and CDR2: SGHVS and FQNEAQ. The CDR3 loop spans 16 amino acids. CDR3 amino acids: CASSPNRAWGNEKLFF. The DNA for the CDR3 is TGTGCCAGCAGCCCCAATCGGGCATGGGGTAATGAAAAACTGTTTTTT.

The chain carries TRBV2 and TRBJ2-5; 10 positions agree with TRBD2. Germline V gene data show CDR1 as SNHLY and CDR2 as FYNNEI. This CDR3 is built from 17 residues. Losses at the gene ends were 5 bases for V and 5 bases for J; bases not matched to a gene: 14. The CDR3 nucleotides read TGTGCCAGCAGTTGGGGGCTAGCGGGGGTTGCTCGGGAGACCCAGTACTTC. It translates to CASSWGLAGVARETQYF.

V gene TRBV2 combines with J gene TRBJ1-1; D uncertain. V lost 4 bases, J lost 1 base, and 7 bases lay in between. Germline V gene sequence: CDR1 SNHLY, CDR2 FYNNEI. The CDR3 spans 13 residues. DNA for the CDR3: TGTGCCAGCAGTGTTCTGGGGAACACTGAAGCTTTCTTT. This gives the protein CASSVLGNTEAFF.

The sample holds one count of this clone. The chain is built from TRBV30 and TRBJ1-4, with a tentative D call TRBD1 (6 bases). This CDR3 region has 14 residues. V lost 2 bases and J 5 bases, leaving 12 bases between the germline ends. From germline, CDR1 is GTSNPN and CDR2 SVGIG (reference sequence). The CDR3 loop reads CAWSRDIGNEKLFF. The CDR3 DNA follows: TGTGCCTGGAGTCGGGACATAGGAAATGAAAAACTGTTTTTT.

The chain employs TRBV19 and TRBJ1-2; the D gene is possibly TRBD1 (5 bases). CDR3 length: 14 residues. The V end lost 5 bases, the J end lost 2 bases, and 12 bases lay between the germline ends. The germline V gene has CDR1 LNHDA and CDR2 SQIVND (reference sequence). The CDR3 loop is CASSPRGSNYGYTF. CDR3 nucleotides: TGTGCCAGTAGTCCCCGGGGGAGCAACTATGGCTACACCTTC.

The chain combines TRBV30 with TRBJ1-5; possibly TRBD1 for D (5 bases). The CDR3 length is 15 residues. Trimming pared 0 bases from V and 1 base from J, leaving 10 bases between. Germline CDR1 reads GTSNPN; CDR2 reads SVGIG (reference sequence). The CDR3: CAWSVQDVSNQPQHF. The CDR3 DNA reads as TGTGCCTGGAGTGTACAGGATGTAAGCAATCAGCCCCAGCATTTT.

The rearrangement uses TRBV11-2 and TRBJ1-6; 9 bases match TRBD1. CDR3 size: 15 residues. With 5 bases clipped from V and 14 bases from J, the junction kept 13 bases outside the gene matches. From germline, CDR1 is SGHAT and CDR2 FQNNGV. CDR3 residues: CASSTRPGQGLSLHF. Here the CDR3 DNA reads TGTGCCAGCAGCACGCGCCCGGGACAGGGATTATCCCTCCACTTT.

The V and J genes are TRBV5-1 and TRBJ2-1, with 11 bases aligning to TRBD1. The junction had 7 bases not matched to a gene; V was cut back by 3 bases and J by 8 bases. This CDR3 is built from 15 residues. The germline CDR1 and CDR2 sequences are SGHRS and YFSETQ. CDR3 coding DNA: TGCGCCAGCAGCTCGACCGGGACAGGGGGAGATGAGCAGTTCTTC. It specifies CASSSTGTGGDEQFF.

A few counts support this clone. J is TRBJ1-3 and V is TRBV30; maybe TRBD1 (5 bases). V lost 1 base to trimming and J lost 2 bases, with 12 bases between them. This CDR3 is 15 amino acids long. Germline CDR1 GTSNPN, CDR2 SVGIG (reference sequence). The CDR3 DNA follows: TGTGCCTGGAGTGAACAGGTTTTGGCTGGAAACACCATATATTTT. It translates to CAWSEQVLAGNTIYF. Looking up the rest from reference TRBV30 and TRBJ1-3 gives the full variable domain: SQTIHQWPATLVQPVGSPLSLECTVEGTSNPNLYWYRQAAGRGLQLLFYSVGIGQISSEVPQNLSASRPQDRQFILSSKKLLLSDSGFYLCAWSEQVLAGNTIYFGEGSWLTVV.

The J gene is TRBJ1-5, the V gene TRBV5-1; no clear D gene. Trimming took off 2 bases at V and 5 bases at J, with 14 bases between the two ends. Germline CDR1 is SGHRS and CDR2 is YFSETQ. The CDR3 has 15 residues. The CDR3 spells CASSFDGSTDQPQHF. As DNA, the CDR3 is TGCGCCAGCAGCTTCGACGGCTCCACGGATCAGCCCCAGCATTTT.

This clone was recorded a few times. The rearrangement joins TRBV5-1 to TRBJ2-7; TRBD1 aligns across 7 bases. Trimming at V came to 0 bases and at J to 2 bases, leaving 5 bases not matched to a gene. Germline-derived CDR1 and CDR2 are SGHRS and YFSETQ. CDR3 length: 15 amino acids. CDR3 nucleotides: TGCGCCAGCAGCTTGGACGGGACAGCGGCCTACGAGCAGTACGTC. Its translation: CASSLDGTAAYEQYV.

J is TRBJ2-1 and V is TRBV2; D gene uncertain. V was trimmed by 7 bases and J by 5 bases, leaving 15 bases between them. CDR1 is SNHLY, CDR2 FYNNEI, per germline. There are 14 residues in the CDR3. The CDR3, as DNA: TGTGCCAGCACCCCTGGGCGGAGTAACAATGAGCAGTTCTTC. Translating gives CASTPGRSNNEQFF.